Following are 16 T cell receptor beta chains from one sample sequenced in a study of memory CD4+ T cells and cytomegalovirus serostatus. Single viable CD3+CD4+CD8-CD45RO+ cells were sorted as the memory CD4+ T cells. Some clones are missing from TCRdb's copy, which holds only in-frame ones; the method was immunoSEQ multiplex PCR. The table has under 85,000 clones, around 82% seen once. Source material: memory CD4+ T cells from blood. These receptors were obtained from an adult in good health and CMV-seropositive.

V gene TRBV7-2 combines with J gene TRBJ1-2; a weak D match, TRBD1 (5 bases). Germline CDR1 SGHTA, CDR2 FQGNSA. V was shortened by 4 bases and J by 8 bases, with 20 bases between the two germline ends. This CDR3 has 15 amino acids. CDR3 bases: TGTGCCAGCAGCTCCACCGCGGGGGGGTCTGGCGGCTACACCTTC. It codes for CASSSTAGGSGGYTF.

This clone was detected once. The CDR3 sequence: CASPPGQGAMNTEAFF. In nucleotides, the CDR3 is TGTGCCTCCCCCCCGGGACAGGGGGCGATGAACACTGAAGCTTTCTTT. V gene TRBV28 combines with J gene TRBJ1-1; the match to TRBD1 covers 12 bases. This CDR3 is built from 16 residues. Trimming took 11 bases from V and 0 from J; bases not matched to a gene: 10. Germline V gene lookup returns CDR1 MDHEN and CDR2 SYDVKM.

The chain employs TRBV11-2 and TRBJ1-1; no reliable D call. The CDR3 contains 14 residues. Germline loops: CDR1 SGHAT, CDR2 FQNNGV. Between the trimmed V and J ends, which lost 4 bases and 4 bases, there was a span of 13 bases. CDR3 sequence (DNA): TGTGCCAGCAGCTCGCAGGCCACGAGCACTGAAGCTTTCTTT. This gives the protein CASSSQATSTEAFF. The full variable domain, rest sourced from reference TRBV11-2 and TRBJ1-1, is EAGVAQSPRYKIIEKRQSVAFWCNPISGHATLYWYQQILGQGPKLLIQFQNNGVVDDSQLPKDRFSAERLKGVDSTLKIQPAKLEDSAVYLCASSSQATSTEAFFGQGTRLTVV.

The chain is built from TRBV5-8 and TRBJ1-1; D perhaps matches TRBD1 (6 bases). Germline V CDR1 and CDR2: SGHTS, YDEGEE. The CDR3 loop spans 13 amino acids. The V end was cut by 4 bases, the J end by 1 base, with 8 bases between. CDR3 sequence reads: CASSLDRNTEAFF. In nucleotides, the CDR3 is TGTGCCAGCAGCCTGGACAGGAACACTGAAGCTTTCTTT.

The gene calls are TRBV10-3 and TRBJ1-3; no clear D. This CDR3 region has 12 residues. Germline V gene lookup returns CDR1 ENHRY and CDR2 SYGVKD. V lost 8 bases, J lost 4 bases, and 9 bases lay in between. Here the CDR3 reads CAISRTGNTIYF. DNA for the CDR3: TGTGCCATCTCAAGGACCGGAAACACCATATATTTT.

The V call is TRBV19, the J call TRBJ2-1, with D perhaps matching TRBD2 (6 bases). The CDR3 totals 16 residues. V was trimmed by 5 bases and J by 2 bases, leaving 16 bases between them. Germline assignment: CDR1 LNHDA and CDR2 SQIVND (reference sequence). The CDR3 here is CASSPDPGGPYNEQFF. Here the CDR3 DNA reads TGTGCCAGTAGTCCTGACCCCGGGGGACCCTACAATGAGCAGTTCTTC.

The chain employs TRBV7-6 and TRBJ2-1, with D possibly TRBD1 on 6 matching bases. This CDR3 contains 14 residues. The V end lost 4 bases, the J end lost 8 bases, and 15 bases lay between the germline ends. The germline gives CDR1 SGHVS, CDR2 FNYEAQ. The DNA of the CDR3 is TGTGCCAGCAGCTCACCGGGACATTGGGATGAGCAGTTCTTC. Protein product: CASSSPGHWDEQFF.

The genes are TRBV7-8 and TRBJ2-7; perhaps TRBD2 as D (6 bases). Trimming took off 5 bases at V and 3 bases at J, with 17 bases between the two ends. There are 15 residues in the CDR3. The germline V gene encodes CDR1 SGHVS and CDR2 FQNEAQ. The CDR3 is CASSPERAEHYEQYV. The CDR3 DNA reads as TGTGCCAGCAGCCCCGAGCGGGCCGAACACTACGAGCAGTACGTC.

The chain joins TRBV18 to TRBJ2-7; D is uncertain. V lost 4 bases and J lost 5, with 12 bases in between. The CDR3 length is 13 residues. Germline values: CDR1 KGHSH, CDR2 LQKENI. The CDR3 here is CASSLREADEQYF. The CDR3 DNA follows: TGTGCCAGCTCACTTCGCGAGGCTGACGAGCAGTACTTC.

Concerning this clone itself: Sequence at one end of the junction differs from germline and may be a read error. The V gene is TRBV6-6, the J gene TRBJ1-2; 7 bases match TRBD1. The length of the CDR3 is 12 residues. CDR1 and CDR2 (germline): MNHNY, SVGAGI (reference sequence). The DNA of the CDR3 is TGTGCCAGCAGTTACGGGGACAGTAACCTATCCTTC. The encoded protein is CASSYGDSNLSF.

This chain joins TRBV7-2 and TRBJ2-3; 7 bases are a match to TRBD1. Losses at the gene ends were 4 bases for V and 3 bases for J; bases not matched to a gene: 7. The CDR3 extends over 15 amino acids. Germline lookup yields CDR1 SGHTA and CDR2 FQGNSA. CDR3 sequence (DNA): TGTGCCAGCAGCTCGGGACAGAAGGGAACAGATACGCAGTATTTT. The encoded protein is CASSSGQKGTDTQYF.

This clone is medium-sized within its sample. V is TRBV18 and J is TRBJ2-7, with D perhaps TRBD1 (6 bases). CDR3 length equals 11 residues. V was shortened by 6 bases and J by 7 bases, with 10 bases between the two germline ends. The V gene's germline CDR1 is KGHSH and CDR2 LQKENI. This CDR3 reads CASSLGGEQYV. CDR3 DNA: TGTGCCAGCTCCCTAGGGGGAGAGCAGTACGTC.

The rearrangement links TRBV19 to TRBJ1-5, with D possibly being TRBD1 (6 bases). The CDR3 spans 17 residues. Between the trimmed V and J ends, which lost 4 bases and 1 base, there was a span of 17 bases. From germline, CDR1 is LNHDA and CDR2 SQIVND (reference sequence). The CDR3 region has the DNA TGTGCCAGTAGTACCGCATTGGGACATAGGAGCAATCAGCCCCAGCATTTT. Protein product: CASSTALGHRSNQPQHF.

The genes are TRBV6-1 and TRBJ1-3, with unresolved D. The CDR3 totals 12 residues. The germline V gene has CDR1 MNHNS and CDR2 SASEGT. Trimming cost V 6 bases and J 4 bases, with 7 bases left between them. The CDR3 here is CASSPSGNTIYF. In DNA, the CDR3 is TGTGCCAGCAGCCCTTCCGGAAACACCATATATTTT.

CDR3 amino acids: CASSQEPGLGNTIYF. The DNA of the CDR3 is TGCGCCAGCAGCCAAGAACCTGGCCTCGGAAACACCATATATTTT. The chain carries TRBV4-3 and TRBJ1-3; no reliable D call. The CDR3 is made up of 15 amino acids. Trimming shortened V by 0 bases and J by 4 bases, and 10 bases separated the two germline ends. Germline CDR1 is LGHNA and CDR2 is YSLEER.

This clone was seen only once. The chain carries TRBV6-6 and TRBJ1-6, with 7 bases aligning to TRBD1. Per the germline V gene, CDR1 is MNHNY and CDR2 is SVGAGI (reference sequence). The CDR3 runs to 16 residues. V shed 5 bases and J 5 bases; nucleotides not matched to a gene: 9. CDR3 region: CASSTSTGLDNSPLHF. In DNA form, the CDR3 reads TGTGCCAGCAGTACCTCGACAGGGTTAGATAATTCACCCCTCCACTTT.